These 19 T cell receptor beta chains were sequenced from one sample in a study of identical twins. Via MiXCR, TCRdb re-called the 5' RACE reads, giving one row per CDR3 protein. The sample has 500,000 to 550,000 distinct CDR3 sequences, under 25% seen once; the top ten hold around 0.48%. These data also featured in a second study, about yellow fever vaccine responses in identical twins.

The specimen was CD4+ T cells sorted from blood. Receptor source: a woman younger than 35 in good health.

The rearrangement joins TRBV7-2 to TRBJ2-5, with TRBD1 as a possible D gene (5 bases). The CDR3 runs 15 residues. V shed 7 bases and J shed 7 bases, with 22 bases lying between them. Germline CDR1 reads SGHTA; CDR2 reads FQGNSA. The CDR3 loop reads CASTTDSQGPMTQYF. DNA for the CDR3: TGTGCCAGCACCACCGACTCTCAGGGTCCTATGACCCAGTACTTC.

The chain has TRBV24-1 and TRBJ2-5; 9 positions match TRBD1. Germline V CDR1 and CDR2: KGHDR, SFDVKD. The CDR3 length is 14 residues. Losses at the gene ends were 5 bases for V and 4 bases for J; bases not matched to a gene: 4. This CDR3 is CATSVTGGGETQYF. CDR3 DNA sequence: TGTGCCACCAGTGTGACAGGGGGTGGAGAGACCCAGTACTTC.

The rearrangement links TRBV29-1 to TRBJ2-3; D gene unclear. The CDR3 is 12 amino acids. CDR1 SQVTM and CDR2 ANQGSEA come from the germline V gene. Deletions cut 7 bases from V and 3 bases from J, with 11 bases between. Here the CDR3 DNA reads TGCAGCGCGAACACGGAAACAGATACGCAGTATTTT. It yields the protein CSANTETDTQYF.

The rearrangement joins TRBV20-1 to TRBJ2-7; D remains ambiguous. Germline CDR1 DFQATT, CDR2 SNEGSKA (reference sequence). The CDR3 is 13 amino acids. V was pared by 6 bases and J by 3 bases, with 15 bases between. The CDR3 region is CSAPTESHYEQYF. For the CDR3, the DNA is TGCAGTGCCCCCACAGAGAGTCACTACGAGCAGTACTTC.

The chain couples TRBV20-1 to TRBJ2-2; 7 bases are shared with TRBD1. CDR1 is DFQATT, CDR2 SNEGSKA, per germline (reference sequence). The V segment lost 0 bases and the J segment 5 bases; nucleotides outside the gene matches: 9. The CDR3 is made up of 16 amino acids. The CDR3: CSARDSRQGDTGELFF. In nucleotides, the CDR3 is TGCAGTGCTAGAGATTCACGACAGGGAGATACCGGGGAGCTGTTTTTT.

J is TRBJ2-1 and V is TRBV9, with 12 bases matching TRBD2. Germline-derived CDR1 and CDR2 are SGDLS and YYNGEE. CDR3 length: 19 amino acids. The trim removed 2 bases at V and 1 base at J, leaving 10 bases unmatched. For the CDR3, the DNA is TGTGCCAGCAGCGTCAAAGAGACTAGCGGGAGCAGGTCCTACAATGAGCAGTTCTTC. Translation gives CASSVKETSGSRSYNEQFF. Full variable domain (missing parts from reference TRBV9 and TRBJ2-1): DSGVTQTPKHLITATGQRVTLRCSPRSGDLSVYWYQQSLDQGLQFLIQYYNGEERAKGNILERFSAQQFPDLHSELNLSSLELGDSALYFCASSVKETSGSRSYNEQFFGPGTRLTVL.

This clonotype was observed many times. The V gene is TRBV11-2, the J gene TRBJ2-2, with a weak D call TRBD1 (6 bases). Germline CDR1 reads SGHAT; CDR2 reads FQNNGV. V lost 2 bases and J 1 base, leaving 8 bases between the germline ends. This CDR3 is built from 15 residues. The CDR3 sequence is CASSLQGGNTGELFF. The CDR3 DNA reads TGTGCCAGCAGCTTACAAGGGGGGAACACCGGGGAGCTGTTTTTT.

A single count supports this clonotype. The V gene is TRBV18, the J gene TRBJ1-2; 7 bases are shared with TRBD1. V lost 1 base to trimming and J lost 8 bases; unmatched junction nucleotides: 10. Germline V gives CDR1 KGHSH, CDR2 LQKENI. The CDR3 totals 15 residues. The CDR3 here is CASSPQGALGGGYTF. In DNA form, the CDR3 reads TGTGCCAGCTCACCACAGGGGGCGCTGGGAGGCGGCTACACCTTC.

The rearrangement uses TRBV29-1 and TRBJ2-1, with no clear D. Trimming removed 8 bases at V and 3 bases at J, with 23 bases between. The V gene's germline CDR1 is SQVTM and CDR2 ANQGSEA. The CDR3 runs 16 residues. The DNA for the CDR3 is TGCAGCTCCGGGCGGTATGGTTCTTGGGACTACAATGAGCAGTTCTTC. This encodes CSSGRYGSWDYNEQFF.

This clonotype was seen more than once but under ten times. The chain uses TRBV5-1 and TRBJ2-7; TRBD1 agrees at 10 bases. This CDR3 comprises 15 residues. The J segment lost 4 bases and the V segment lost 3 bases, leaving 7 bases of the junction unmatched. Germline lookup yields CDR1 SGHRS and CDR2 YFSETQ. The CDR3 sequence: CASSSWTGGRYEQYF. In DNA form, the CDR3 reads TGCGCCAGCAGCTCCTGGACAGGGGGTCGATACGAGCAGTACTTC.

This clonotype appeared a few times. The CDR3 sequence is CASSQEMGQINSPLHF. The DNA for the CDR3 is TGCGCCAGCAGCCAAGAGATGGGACAGATTAATTCACCCCTCCACTTT. The rearrangement links TRBV4-1 to TRBJ1-6; 7 nucleotides match TRBD1. Germline lookup yields CDR1 MGHRA and CDR2 YSYEKL. V lost 0 bases and J lost 6; bases outside the gene matches: 5. The CDR3 sequence is 16 residues long.

This clonotype has at least ten counts. The rearrangement uses TRBV5-6 and TRBJ2-3, with D perhaps matching TRBD1 or TRBD2 (5 bases each). Trimming removed 4 bases at V and 6 bases at J, with 18 bases between. Germline V gene lookup returns CDR1 SGHDT and CDR2 YYEEEE. CDR3 length: 15 amino acids. The CDR3 is CASSPLGASGDTQYF. The CDR3, as DNA: TGTGCCAGCAGCCCCCTCGGGGCCTCGGGGGATACGCAGTATTTT.

This chain joins TRBV4-2 and TRBJ2-3; 10 nucleotides line up with TRBD2. Losses at the gene ends were 4 bases for V and 6 bases for J; bases not matched to a gene: 19. Germline V gene sequence: CDR1 LGHNA, CDR2 YNFKEQ. The CDR3 length is 19 residues. The DNA for the CDR3 is TGTGCCAGCAGCCTCCTCCCGGGACTAGCGCCGGGGGCGTTTGATACGCAGTATTTT. Translating it yields CASSLLPGLAPGAFDTQYF.

The chain couples TRBV12-3 or TRBV12-4 to TRBJ2-1; 11 bases map to TRBD2. Trimming cost V 0 bases and J 4 bases; bases outside gene matches: 2. This CDR3 has 16 residues. The CDR3 is CASSLATSGKYNEQFF. CDR3 DNA: TGTGCCAGCAGTTTAGCGACTAGCGGGAAGTACAATGAGCAGTTCTTC.

This clonotype appeared a few times. The rearrangement links TRBV24-1 to TRBJ1-2, with a tentative D call TRBD1 (5 bases). The CDR3 contains 13 residues. V lost 4 bases, J lost 8 bases, and 13 bases lay in between. The germline CDR1 and CDR2 sequences are KGHDR and SFDVKD. The CDR3 protein is CATSETGPGGYTF. In DNA, the CDR3 is TGTGCCACCAGTGAAACGGGACCTGGGGGCTACACCTTC.

This chain joins TRBV2 and TRBJ2-5; 12 positions agree with TRBD1. The CDR3 extends over 14 amino acids. Losses at the gene ends were 9 bases for V and 4 bases for J; bases not matched to a gene: 6. Germline V gene lookup returns CDR1 SNHLY and CDR2 FYNNEI. The CDR3 reads CASWDRGRRETQYF. DNA for the CDR3: TGTGCCAGTTGGGACAGGGGGCGCAGAGAGACCCAGTACTTC.

J is TRBJ2-3 and V is TRBV6-1, with 13 bases fitting TRBD2. Trimming removed 7 bases from V and 0 bases from J; junction bases left unmatched: 13. CDR3 length: 19 residues. Germline V gene lookup returns CDR1 MNHNS and CDR2 SASEGT. The CDR3 loop is CASTRTSGGLSTSTDTQYF. The CDR3 nucleotides are TGTGCCAGCACCAGGACTAGCGGGGGCCTTTCAACTAGCACAGATACGCAGTATTTT.

V and J are TRBV14 and TRBJ1-6, with a tentative D call TRBD1 (6 bases). CDR3 length equals 15 residues. Trimming pared 3 bases from V and 10 bases from J, leaving 16 bases between. CDR1 SGHDN and CDR2 FVKESK come from the germline V gene. The CDR3 bases are TGTGCCAGCAGCCAGGGAGCCCACGGGGGCTCACCCCTCCACTTT. Residues: CASSQGAHGGSPLHF.

The table lists this clonotype with a few counts. This chain links TRBV7-1 with TRBJ2-3, with D perhaps matching TRBD1 (12 bases). TRBV7-1 counts as an open reading frame of uncertain function. V lost 6 bases and J 4 bases, leaving 38 bases between the germline ends. This CDR3 has 22 residues. DNA for the CDR3: TGTGCCAGCAGTCGCGGGACAGGGGGCCGGCTAGCGGGGGGCCGTCCCCCAGATACGCAGTATTTT. Translated, it gives CASSRGTGGRLAGGRPPDTQYF.